This TCR beta chain was obtained from a study of metastatic and nonmetastatic thyroid tumors (dated by TCRdb to the early 2020s). About the investigation overall: Repertoires were compared across peripheral blood and tumor or nodule tissue samples from malignant and benign thyroid patients.

Before undergoing thyroid surgery, none of the patients had been given any kind of treatment. The study retrospectively analysed patient clinical samples collected from about 2012 to 2019 using T-cell receptor beta sequencing. Results and caveats for the whole study, not just this receptor: In both blood and tumor samples, malignant tumors were reported to have significantly higher TCR beta diversity than benign nodules.

The protocol used for the library was PCR. Reads for this sample came from an Illumina HiSeq 4000. High-throughput sequencing was used to profile the TCR beta-chain CDR3 region of every patient. The study's own analysis went as follows. CDR3 differences across clinicopathological groups were used to build a classifier for discriminating distant-metastatic papillary thyroid cancer patients. Repertoire diversity was assessed with the Shannon index, and tumor-blood repertoire similarity with the Morisita-Horn index. TCRdb took the public reads, trimmed them with fastp at Q25, ran MiXCR for clone calling and kept in-frame beta chains. TCRdb, not the original authors, processed these V and J calls. The sample records around 15,000 clones, roughly 26% of which are singletons. The ten largest account for over 20% of the sample. By share, this clone ranks as medium-sized (0.01 to 0.1%). What this receptor recognizes is not known. Per-base qualities were not stored, and no clone one base away is much larger.

Including the terminal cysteine and phenylalanine, the CDR3 comprises 14 residues. The only DNA kept is the CDR3, 42 bases in frame from the first base. Deletion took 7 bases off V and 2 bases off J, with a span of 15 bases between the germline ends. Via the germline V gene (reference sequence), CDR1 is LNHDA and CDR2 SQIVND. The clonotype comes from a female donor with papillary thyroid cancer or a benign thyroid nodule (not recorded which). Some clones in this sample may be carry-over from other donors' samples. Sequencing was carried out using tumor tissue. The rearrangement combines TRBV19 with TRBJ2-7; the D match is possibly TRBD1 or TRBD2, with 6 bases aligned in each. The CDR3 protein sequence reads: CASNPPGAAYEQYF. The nucleotides are TGTGCCAGTAATCCCCCGGGGGCAGCCTACGAGCAGTACTTC.